These 5 T cell receptor beta chains were sequenced from one sample in a study of cytomegalovirus exposure and HLA in healthy donors. Amplification used 60 Vbeta primers and 13 Jbeta primers. Method: immunoSEQ multiplex PCR; TCRdb's copy keeps in-frame clones and lacks some. Of around 150,000 clones listed, approximately 67% were seen once; the top ten hold around 6.3%. The sequenced sample consisted of PBMCs. The source is a woman aged 60 to 75 in good health and CMV-seronegative.

This clone has only one observation. The chain is built from TRBV19 and TRBJ2-2; 8 bases are shared with TRBD1. This CDR3 is 15 amino acids long. J gave up 6 bases and V 4 bases, and 7 bases lay outside the gene matches. CDR1 is LNHDA, CDR2 SQIVND, per germline (reference sequence). CDR3 nucleotide sequence: TGTGCCAGTAGTAAAGGGGCAGGGGGCCCCGGGGAGCTGTTTTTT. Protein product: CASSKGAGGPGELFF.

The rearrangement links TRBV5-1 to TRBJ2-3, with 11 bases that match TRBD2. The CDR3 is 17 residues long. Germline V lookup: CDR1 SGHRS, CDR2 YFSETQ. With 0 bases clipped from V and 6 bases from J, the junction kept 9 bases outside the gene matches. CDR3 sequence: CASSLELAGARRDTQYF. CDR3 nucleotides: TGCGCCAGCAGCTTGGAACTAGCGGGGGCCCGCAGGGATACGCAGTATTTT.

CDR3 in DNA: TGTGCCAGCAGCACCAGAACCTTCCAAGAGACCCAGTACTTC. Translating gives CASSTRTFQETQYF. The gene calls are TRBV7-8 and TRBJ2-5; D not resolved. CDR1 is SGHVS and CDR2 is FQNEAQ in the germline V gene. V lost 5 bases and J 1 base, leaving 11 bases between the germline ends. The CDR3 length is 14 residues.

The chain carries TRBV9 and TRBJ2-1; no reliable D call. CDR1 is SGDLS and CDR2 is YYNGEE in the germline V gene. V gave up 4 bases and J gave up 6 bases, with 17 bases separating them. This CDR3 contains 15 residues. The CDR3 reads CASSFIPGFLNEQFF. CDR3 nucleotide sequence: TGTGCCAGCAGCTTCATCCCAGGATTCCTCAATGAGCAGTTCTTC.

This clone turned up a few times. The gene calls are TRBV4-1 and TRBJ2-1, with a possible D match to TRBD1 (5 bases). CDR3 length: 16 amino acids. Germline lookup yields CDR1 MGHRA and CDR2 YSYEKL. Trimming took 0 bases from V and 0 from J, leaving 9 bases between them. CDR3 amino acids: CASSQEGRGSYNEQFF. CDR3 DNA sequence: TGCGCCAGCAGCCAAGAGGGAAGGGGCTCCTACAATGAGCAGTTCTTC.